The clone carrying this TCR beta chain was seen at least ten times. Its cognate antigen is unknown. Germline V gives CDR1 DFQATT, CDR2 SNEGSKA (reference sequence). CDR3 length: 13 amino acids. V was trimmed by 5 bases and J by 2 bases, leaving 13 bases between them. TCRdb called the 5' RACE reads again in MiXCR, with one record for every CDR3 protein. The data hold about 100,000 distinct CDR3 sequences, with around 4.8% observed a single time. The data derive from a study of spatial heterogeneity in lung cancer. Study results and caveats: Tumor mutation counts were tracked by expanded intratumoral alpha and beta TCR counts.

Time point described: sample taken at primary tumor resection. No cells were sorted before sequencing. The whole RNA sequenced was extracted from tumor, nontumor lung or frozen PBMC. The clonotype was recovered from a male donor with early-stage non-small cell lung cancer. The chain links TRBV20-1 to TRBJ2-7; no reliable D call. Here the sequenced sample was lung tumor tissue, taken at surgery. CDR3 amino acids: CSAGIARTYEQYF. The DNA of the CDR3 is TGCAGTGCTGGGATTGCGCGAACCTACGAGCAGTACTTC.